This TCR beta chain was found in a study of human T cells and chemical hapten exposure. The length of the CDR3 is 15 residues. The germline V gene encodes CDR1 LNHNV and CDR2 YYDKDF (reference sequence). V dropped 5 bases and J dropped 0 bases, with 11 bases sitting between them. Via MiXCR, TCRdb re-called the RACE reads, giving one row per CDR3 protein. This table has 250,000 or so distinct CDR3 sequences, approximately 7.5% appearing once. Stated time point: pre-sensitization, week 0. Sample treatment: therapeutic diphenylcyclopropenone sensitization with weekly scalp DPC. The sample was whole blood, taken in connection with sensitization to the hapten diphenylcyclopropenone (DPC). This chain joins TRBV15 and TRBJ1-5; D is possibly TRBD1 (5 bases). The sequence was obtained from a man between 18 and 35 years old with alopecia areata. Some clones in this sample may be carry-over from other donors' samples. In nucleotides, the CDR3 is TGTGCCACCAGCGGGGGAGATAATAGCAATCAGCCCCAGCATTTT. It codes for CATSGGDNSNQPQHF.